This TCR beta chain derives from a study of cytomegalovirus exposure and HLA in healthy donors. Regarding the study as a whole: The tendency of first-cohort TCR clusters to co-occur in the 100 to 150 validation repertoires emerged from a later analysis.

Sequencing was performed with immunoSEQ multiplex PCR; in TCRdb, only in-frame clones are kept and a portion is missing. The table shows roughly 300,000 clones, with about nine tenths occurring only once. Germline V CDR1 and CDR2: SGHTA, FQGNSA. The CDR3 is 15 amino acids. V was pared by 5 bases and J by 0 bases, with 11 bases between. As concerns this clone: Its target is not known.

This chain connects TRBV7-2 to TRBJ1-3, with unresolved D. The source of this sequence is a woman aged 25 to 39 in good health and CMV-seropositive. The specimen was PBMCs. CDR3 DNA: TGTGCCAGCAGCCCCAGCGCGCGCTCTGGAAACACCATATATTTT. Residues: CASSPSARSGNTIYF.